One TCR beta chain is described in this entry. This record comes from a study of blood T cell repertoires in COVID-19. The wider study: T cells, B-cell-depleted T cells, or PBMCs provided the cDNA or gDNA that served as material.

The CDR3 spans 13 residues. The V and J ends lost 2 bases and 12 bases respectively, with 14 bases between them. The germline V gene has CDR1 GTSNPN and CDR2 SVGIG (reference sequence). Original handling: Quantification of nucleated cells was approximated via reference gene primer amplification. Method: immunoSEQ multiplex PCR; TCRdb's copy keeps in-frame clones and lacks some. V and J calls and clone size are given by that table; D and trimming were obtained from the DNA. This repertoire shows about 98,000 clones, approximately 81% found once; its top ten account for around 4.4%. This receptor was taken from a man aged 55 to 69 with acute or convalescent COVID-19. This sequence joins TRBV30 and TRBJ2-6; possible D gene TRBD2, 6 bases. Material: peripheral blood. The CDR3 sequence is CAWSTSGVAVLTF. The DNA for the CDR3 is TGTGCCTGGAGTACTTCGGGAGTAGCCGTCCTGACTTTC.